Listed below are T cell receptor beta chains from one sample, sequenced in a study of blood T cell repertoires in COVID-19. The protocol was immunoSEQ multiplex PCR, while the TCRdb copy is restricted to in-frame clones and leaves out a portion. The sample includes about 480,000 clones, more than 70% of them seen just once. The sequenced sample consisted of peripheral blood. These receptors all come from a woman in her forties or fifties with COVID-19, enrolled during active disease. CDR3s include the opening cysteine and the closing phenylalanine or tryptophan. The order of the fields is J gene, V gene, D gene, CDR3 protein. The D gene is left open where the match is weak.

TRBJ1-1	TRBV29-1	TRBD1	CSVHNRGRDTEAFF
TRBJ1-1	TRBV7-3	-	CASSFGGRGTEAFF
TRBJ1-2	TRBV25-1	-	CASGTVGGHGGYTF
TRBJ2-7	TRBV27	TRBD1	CASSRQGRTYEQYF
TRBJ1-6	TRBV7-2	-	CASGFSGGPINSPLHF
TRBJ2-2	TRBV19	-	CASRATSFIGELFF
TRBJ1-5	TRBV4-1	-	CASRRGEGPNQPQHF
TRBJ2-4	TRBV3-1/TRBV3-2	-	CASSQGQGIQYF
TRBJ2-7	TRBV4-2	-	CASSQDGVAENYEQYF
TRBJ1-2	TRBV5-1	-	CASSLEQVGYTF
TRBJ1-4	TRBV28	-	CASSPPDTPRAEKLFF
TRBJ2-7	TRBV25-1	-	CASSDFTSGEQYF
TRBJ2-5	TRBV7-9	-	CASSQERNTGGWETQYF
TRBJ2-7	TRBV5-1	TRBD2	CASSSTGTSGTYEQYF
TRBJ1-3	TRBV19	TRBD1	CASRQGAAGNTIYF
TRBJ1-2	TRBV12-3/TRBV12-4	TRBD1	CASRSTGSYGYTF
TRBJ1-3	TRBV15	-	CATTVGLSGNTIYF
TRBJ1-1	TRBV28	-	CASSFKPNTEAFF